Below are 17 T cell receptor beta chains sequenced from a single sample in a study of monozygotic twins with inflammatory bowel disease. TCRdb reprocessed the 5' RACE reads, keeping one entry per CDR3 protein, no DNA. The table for this sample gives hundreds of thousands of distinct CDR3 sequences. Source material: blood. These receptors were obtained from a human donor with ulcerative colitis or Crohn's disease, or a healthy co-twin of an affected twin (not recorded which).

The gene calls are TRBV29-1 and TRBJ2-7; TCRdb's D call of TRBD1 is untestable without DNA. Germline V gene sequence: CDR1 SQVTM, CDR2 ANQGSEA. CDR3 length: 13 amino acids. The CDR3: CSVLNPGYYEQYF.

This chain links TRBV19 with TRBJ1-5. CDR3 length equals 14 residues. Per germline, CDR1 LNHDA and CDR2 SQIVND (reference sequence). CDR3: CASSIFLGNQPQHF.

The chain is built from TRBV3-1 and TRBJ1-5. The CDR3 covers 12 residues. Germline V gene sequence: CDR1 LGHDT, CDR2 YNNKEL (reference sequence). The CDR3 loop is CASSQPNQPQHF.

This chain uses TRBV7-8 with TRBJ1-1; TCRdb returns TRBD1, unconfirmable since there is no DNA. The CDR3 consists of 15 residues. In germline, CDR1 is SGHVS, CDR2 FQNEAQ. CDR3 sequence: CASSPLGGTNTEAFF.

This sequence joins TRBV27 and TRBJ1-1; TCRdb's D call, TRBD1, is unchecked because there is no DNA. The CDR3 sequence is 13 residues long. Germline lookup yields CDR1 MNHEY and CDR2 SMNVEV (reference sequence). The CDR3: CASSQRGGREAFF.

V gene TRBV5-1 combines with J gene TRBJ1-2; the D call of TRBD1 rests on TCRdb alone, since no DNA is present to check it. CDR1 is SGHRS, CDR2 YFSETQ, per germline. There are 14 residues in the CDR3. CDR3 amino acids: CASSLTGTGVGYTF.

This chain uses TRBV6-6 with TRBJ1-1; the D gene TCRdb calls, TRBD1, cannot be checked with no DNA. Germline lookup yields CDR1 MNHNY and CDR2 SVGAGI (reference sequence). There are 13 residues in the CDR3. The CDR3 protein is CASSLEQGTEAFF.

The genes are TRBV10-3 and TRBJ1-2; TCRdb lists TRBD1, though no DNA is available to test this call. The CDR3 covers 13 residues. Germline V CDR1 and CDR2: ENHRY, SYGVKD. The chain's CDR3 is CAITPGANYGYTF.

This chain uses TRBV28 with TRBJ2-2; no DNA is available, so the TRBD1 call from TCRdb remains unchecked. Germline loops: CDR1 MDHEN, CDR2 SYDVKM. The CDR3 sequence is 15 residues long. This chain's CDR3 is CASSRQPSKSGELFF. The whole variable domain, remainder taken from reference TRBV28 and TRBJ2-2, is DVKVTQSSRYLVKRTGEKVFLECVQDMDHENMFWYRQDPGLGLRLIYFSYDVKMKEKGDIPEGYSVSREKKERFSLILESASTNQTSMYLCASSRQPSKSGELFFGEGSRLTVL.

The rearrangement links TRBV18 to TRBJ1-5; TCRdb's assignment of TRBD1 cannot be checked, as there is no DNA. Germline CDR1 is KGHSH and CDR2 is LQKENI. CDR3 length: 14 amino acids. The CDR3 region is CASSGQGIGEPQHF.

V gene TRBV5-8 combines with J gene TRBJ1-5. This CDR3 has 13 amino acids. CDR1 and CDR2 (germline): SGHTS, YDEGEE. CDR3: CASSLEREQPQHF.

The chain is built from TRBV3-1 and TRBJ2-7. This CDR3 is built from 11 residues. The germline V gene has CDR1 LGHDT and CDR2 YNNKEL (reference sequence). The CDR3 protein is CASSKSYEQYF.

The V gene is TRBV6-2 or TRBV6-3, the J gene TRBJ2-7. The CDR3 contains 13 residues. The germline gives CDR1 MNHEY, CDR2 SVGEGT. This CDR3 is CASIHPVSYEQYF.

This rearrangement joins TRBV29-1 to TRBJ1-1; checking the TCRdb D call of TRBD1 is not possible without DNA. The CDR3 loop spans 14 amino acids. The germline V gene encodes CDR1 SQVTM and CDR2 ANQGSEA. CDR3 loop: CSVPGTGGAGTAFF.

The chain carries TRBV20-1 and TRBJ2-3. Germline assignment: CDR1 DFQATT and CDR2 SNEGSKA (reference sequence). The CDR3 is 12 residues long. The CDR3 loop reads CSAHTSADTQYF.

This rearrangement joins TRBV14 to TRBJ2-7; TCRdb's D call, TRBD1, is unchecked because there is no DNA. CDR1 is SGHDN and CDR2 is FVKESK in the germline V gene. The CDR3 has 12 residues. The CDR3 here is CLFLQGSYEQYF.

The chain recombines TRBV12-3 or TRBV12-4 with TRBJ2-5; TCRdb reports TRBD1, a call that lacks DNA to check it against. This CDR3 is 13 amino acids long. The CDR3 here is CASRPGTEETQYF.